One sample yielded the 32 T cell receptor beta chains listed below, sequenced in a study of blood T cell repertoires in COVID-19. Assay: immunoSEQ multiplex PCR; the TCRdb copy retains only in-frame clones and omits some. The sample lists about 190,000 clones, roughly 80% occurring once. The sample consisted of PBMCs or T cells enriched from blood (not recorded which). Receptors were obtained from a woman younger than 45 who had recovered from COVID-19.

The chain joins TRBV6-5 to TRBJ2-2, with 7 bases that match TRBD2. V gave up 8 bases and J gave up 0 bases; unmatched junction bases: 6. Germline-derived CDR1 and CDR2 are MNHEY and SVGAGI. The length of the CDR3 is 15 residues. This CDR3 is CASGEGVANTGELFF. The CDR3 DNA follows: TGTGCCAGCGGGGAGGGAGTCGCGAACACCGGGGAGCTGTTTTTT.

The genes are TRBV5-4 and TRBJ1-1, with 7 bases lining up with TRBD1. Per the germline V gene, CDR1 is SGHNT and CDR2 is YYREEE (reference sequence). The ends lost 4 bases at V and 1 base at J; junction bases unmatched: 10. This CDR3 is 16 amino acids long. The CDR3 loop reads CASSPSRQGANTEAFF. The CDR3 nucleotides read TGTGCCAGCAGCCCCTCCCGACAGGGAGCGAACACTGAAGCTTTCTTT.

The V call is TRBV7-8, the J call TRBJ1-4; D is unresolved. V dropped 5 bases and J dropped 1 base, with 14 bases sitting between them. The length of the CDR3 is 16 residues. Germline V gene lookup returns CDR1 SGHVS and CDR2 FQNEAQ. The CDR3 bases are TGTGCCAGCAGCCCGATGAGCGGCATAACTAATGAAAAACTGTTTTTT. Its translation is CASSPMSGITNEKLFF.

The V gene is TRBV4-1, the J gene TRBJ2-2; the D gene is possibly TRBD1 (5 bases). The CDR3 totals 16 residues. Looked up from germline, CDR1 is MGHRA and CDR2 is YSYEKL. The ends were cut back, 5 bases at V and 6 bases at J, with 19 bases in the middle. CDR3 amino acids: CASSGVKGKKAGELFF. The CDR3 nucleotides are TGCGCCAGCAGCGGGGTGAAGGGGAAAAAGGCCGGGGAGCTGTTTTTT.

This chain connects TRBV5-1 to TRBJ1-1, with 9 nucleotides matching TRBD1. Germline-derived CDR1 and CDR2 are SGHRS and YFSETQ. V dropped 2 bases and J dropped 4; count of bases not matched to a gene: 3. The CDR3 spans 14 residues. In DNA form, the CDR3 reads TGCGCCAGCAGCTTTGGACAGGGGAGCACTGAAGCTTTCTTT. Translating it yields CASSFGQGSTEAFF.

The sample holds one count of this clone. This chain's CDR3 is CASSEYLSGTPTDTQYF. The DNA of the CDR3 is TGTGCCAGCAGTGAATATCTTAGCGGGACCCCCACAGATACGCAGTATTTT. The chain joins TRBV25-1 to TRBJ2-3; TRBD2 agrees at 8 bases. The CDR3 consists of 17 residues. J lost 2 bases, V lost 0 bases, and 7 bases had no gene match. The germline gives CDR1 MGHDK, CDR2 SYGVNS. Combining the CDR3 with reference TRBV25-1 and TRBJ2-3 gives the whole variable domain EADIYQTPRYLVIGTGKKITLECSQTMGHDKMYWYQQDPGMELHLIHYSYGVNSTEKGDLSSESTVSRIRTEHFPLTLESARPSHTSQYLCASSEYLSGTPTDTQYFGPGTRLTVL.

The chain links TRBV25-1 to TRBJ1-1; TRBD1 agrees at 8 bases. CDR3 length: 13 amino acids. Per germline, CDR1 MGHDK and CDR2 SYGVNS. The junction had 6 bases not matched to a gene; V was cut back by 4 bases and J by 8 bases. This chain's CDR3 is CASSVIQGGEAFF. CDR3 DNA sequence: TGTGCCAGCAGTGTCATACAGGGGGGAGAAGCTTTCTTT. Variable domain in full (rest from reference TRBV25-1 and TRBJ1-1): EADIYQTPRYLVIGTGKKITLECSQTMGHDKMYWYQQDPGMELHLIHYSYGVNSTEKGDLSSESTVSRIRTEHFPLTLESARPSHTSQYLCASSVIQGGEAFFGQGTRLTVV.

This sequence joins TRBV4-1 and TRBJ1-6; D is undetermined. Germline lookup yields CDR1 MGHRA and CDR2 YSYEKL. Trimming stripped 0 bases from V and 6 bases from J, with 12 bases between. The CDR3 has 16 amino acids. The CDR3 reads CASSQEWAVPNSPLHF. The CDR3 nucleotides read TGCGCCAGCAGCCAAGAATGGGCAGTTCCTAATTCACCCCTCCACTTT.

The chain is built from TRBV28 and TRBJ1-1, with unresolved D. The length of the CDR3 is 17 residues. The germline V gene encodes CDR1 MDHEN and CDR2 SYDVKM. The V and J ends lost 7 bases and 4 bases respectively, with 25 bases between them. The DNA of the CDR3 is TGTGCCAGCAATTATTATCTAGATCTATTACCCCGCACTGAAGCTTTCTTT. Translation: CASNYYLDLLPRTEAFF.

This clone was counted only a few times. The gene calls are TRBV5-1 and TRBJ2-1; 11 nucleotides agree with TRBD2. This CDR3 has 16 amino acids. V gave up 4 bases and J gave up 7 bases; unmatched junction bases: 10. The germline CDR1 and CDR2 sequences are SGHRS and YFSETQ. CDR3 nucleotides: TGCGCCAGCAGCGTCTCTAGCGGGGGGTTGGGGAATGAGCAGTTCTTC. Protein sequence: CASSVSSGGLGNEQFF.

The V and J genes are TRBV21-1 and TRBJ2-1; the listed D gene, TRBD2, was not tested against the DNA. TRBV21-1 is listed as a pseudogene. This CDR3 has 19 residues. As DNA, the CDR3 is TGTGCCAGCAGCAAAGGAGAACGGGAGGAGGGGTCCCCCTACAATGAGCAGTTCTTC. It specifies CASSKGEREEGSPYNEQFF.

The genes are TRBV6-5 and TRBJ2-7, with 9 bases that match TRBD1. Germline values: CDR1 MNHEY, CDR2 SVGAGI. The CDR3 spans 14 residues. Trimming at V came to 5 bases and at J to 6 bases, leaving 8 bases not matched to a gene. The CDR3 bases are TGTGCCAGCAGTAATACAGGGGGCGGCCCCGAGCAGTACTTC. Translating it yields CASSNTGGGPEQYF.

The sample holds one count of this clone. The chain joins TRBV19 to TRBJ2-3; tentatively, D is TRBD2 (5 bases). This CDR3 is 16 amino acids long. V lost 5 bases to trimming and J lost 6 bases, with 21 bases between them. Looked up from germline, CDR1 is LNHDA and CDR2 is SQIVND (reference sequence). The chain's CDR3 is CASSSQGLQTGDTQYF. CDR3 nucleotide sequence: TGTGCCAGTAGTTCACAAGGACTCCAAACGGGGGATACGCAGTATTTT.

This chain connects TRBV18 to TRBJ2-1; the D gene is possibly TRBD1 (5 bases). V was cut by 1 base and J by 4 bases, with 11 bases left in between. The CDR3 is made up of 15 amino acids. Germline CDR1 KGHSH, CDR2 LQKENI. CDR3 loop: CASSPRVTVYNEQFF. CDR3 coding DNA: TGTGCCAGCTCACCACGCGTGACAGTATACAATGAGCAGTTCTTC.

CDR3 region: CARSGFTNEKLFF. The CDR3 nucleotides are TGTGCCAGGTCGGGGTTTACTAATGAAAAACTGTTTTTT. J is TRBJ1-4 and V is TRBV2; the D is unclear. Germline V gives CDR1 SNHLY, CDR2 FYNNEI. Trimming left V 9 bases short and J 2 bases short, with 10 bases between. This CDR3 comprises 13 residues.

The chain carries TRBV30 and TRBJ1-5; D unclear. From germline, CDR1 is GTSNPN and CDR2 SVGIG (reference sequence). V lost 4 bases and J lost 4, with 8 bases in between. There are 12 residues in the CDR3. CDR3 nucleotide sequence: TGTGCCTGGAATAAGCCAAATCAGCCCCAGCATTTT. It specifies CAWNKPNQPQHF. Drawing the rest from reference TRBV30 and TRBJ1-5, the complete variable domain is SQTIHQWPATLVQPVGSPLSLECTVEGTSNPNLYWYRQAAGRGLQLLFYSVGIGQISSEVPQNLSASRPQDRQFILSSKKLLLSDSGFYLCAWNKPNQPQHFGDGTRLSIL.

The chain combines TRBV7-8 with TRBJ1-6; D not resolved. The CDR3 sequence is 15 residues long. Per the germline V gene, CDR1 is SGHVS and CDR2 is FQNEAQ. Trimming removed 1 base from V and 8 bases from J, with 12 bases in between. Here the CDR3 reads CASSLDSFSYSPLHF. Here the CDR3 DNA reads TGTGCCAGCAGCTTAGATAGTTTTTCCTATTCACCCCTCCACTTT.

V and J are TRBV25-1 and TRBJ1-1; TRBD1 agrees at 7 bases. Unmatched junction bases numbered 16, after V lost 6 bases and J lost 6 bases. The germline V gene has CDR1 MGHDK and CDR2 SYGVNS. The CDR3 is made up of 16 amino acids. CDR3 nucleotide sequence: TGTGCCAGCAGGGATAAGCGGAGACAGGGAGGACCTGAAGCTTTCTTT. This sequence encodes CASRDKRRQGGPEAFF.

The chain joins TRBV6-6 to TRBJ2-3; 14 nucleotides align to TRBD2. Losses at the gene ends were 6 bases for V and 2 bases for J; bases not matched to a gene: 16. Germline CDR1 MNHNY, CDR2 SVGAGI (reference sequence). There are 20 residues in the CDR3. The CDR3 spells CASSRKPGTSGSVYTDTQYF. The CDR3 region has the DNA TGTGCCAGCAGCCGCAAACCCGGGACTAGCGGGAGTGTTTACACAGATACGCAGTATTTT.

This chain joins TRBV30 and TRBJ1-6, with D possibly TRBD1 on 5 matching bases. Per the germline V gene, CDR1 is GTSNPN and CDR2 is SVGIG (reference sequence). The CDR3 runs to 14 residues. The V end lost 0 bases, the J end lost 8 bases, and 11 bases lay between the germline ends. The CDR3 reads CAWSVRGNHSPLHF. CDR3 DNA: TGTGCCTGGAGTGTACGGGGGAATCATTCACCCCTCCACTTT.

The genes are TRBV19 and TRBJ2-7; 8 nucleotides agree with TRBD1. V trimming: 9 bases; J trimming: 0 bases; junction bases outside the gene matches: 7. Germline V CDR1 and CDR2: LNHDA, SQIVND (reference sequence). The CDR3 consists of 14 residues. The CDR3 sequence is CASNRQGSSYEQYF. The CDR3 coding sequence is TGTGCCAGCAACAGACAGGGGTCCTCCTACGAGCAGTACTTC.

The CDR3 sequence is CASSQGSAGVITDTQYF. The CDR3 bases are TGCGCCAGCAGCCAAGGATCAGCGGGAGTGATCACAGATACGCAGTATTTT. The gene calls are TRBV4-1 and TRBJ2-3, with TRBD2 matching over 8 bases. The CDR3 has 17 amino acids. V shed 1 base, J shed 2 bases, and the junction held 8 bases outside the gene matches. The germline CDR1 and CDR2 sequences are MGHRA and YSYEKL.

This clone was detected only once. The chain links TRBV4-1 to TRBJ2-7, with TRBD2 as a possible D gene (6 bases). V lost 1 base and J lost 3, with 13 bases in between. There are 15 residues in the CDR3. The germline V gene encodes CDR1 MGHRA and CDR2 YSYEKL. In DNA form, the CDR3 reads TGCGCCAGCAGCCAAGGGGCTAGCGAGAGCTACGAGCAGTACTTC. Translated, it gives CASSQGASESYEQYF.

The rearrangement joins TRBV27 to TRBJ2-7; a weak D match, TRBD1 (6 bases). Germline-derived CDR1 and CDR2 are MNHEY and SMNVEV (reference sequence). The CDR3 length is 14 residues. Trimming took 5 bases from V and 0 from J, leaving 11 bases between them. CDR3 bases: TGTGCCAGCAGTGCCTCAGGGGACTCCTACGAGCAGTACTTC. It yields the protein CASSASGDSYEQYF.

V and J are TRBV12-3 or TRBV12-4 and TRBJ1-4; D perhaps matches TRBD1 (5 bases). The CDR3 consists of 12 residues. V was trimmed by 5 bases and J by 12 bases, leaving 13 bases between them. The DNA of the CDR3 is TGTGCCAGCAGTCCACACCTAGGGGAACTGTTTTTT. It is translated as CASSPHLGELFF.

V and J are TRBV7-9 and TRBJ2-1, with 8 bases matching TRBD1. Per the germline V gene, CDR1 is SEHNR and CDR2 is FQNEAQ (reference sequence). CDR3 length equals 16 residues. J was trimmed by 4 bases and V by 1 base; bases with no gene match: 6. CDR3 nucleotides: TGTGCCAGCAGCTTAGTTGGACAGGGTGGATACAATGAGCAGTTCTTC. Translating gives CASSLVGQGGYNEQFF.

This rearrangement joins TRBV15 to TRBJ2-7; 7 bases align to TRBD1. With V trimmed by 0 bases and J by 6 bases, 8 bases remained unmatched. Germline CDR1 LNHNV, CDR2 YYDKDF (reference sequence). The CDR3 is 15 residues long. CDR3 protein: CATSRERQGLGEQYV. The CDR3 DNA reads as TGTGCCACCAGCAGAGAGAGACAGGGTTTGGGCGAGCAGTACGTC.

The chain recombines TRBV2 with TRBJ2-3; 8 bases map to TRBD2. J lost 0 bases, V lost 8 bases, and 4 bases had no gene match. The CDR3 runs to 14 residues. Germline CDR1 reads SNHLY; CDR2 reads FYNNEI. The chain's CDR3 is CASVAGFSTDTQYF. CDR3 DNA sequence: TGTGCCAGCGTAGCGGGGTTTAGCACAGATACGCAGTATTTT.

CDR3 in amino acids: CASSPHLRLYEQYF. In DNA, the CDR3 is TGCGCCAGCAGCCCCCACTTGAGGCTTTACGAGCAGTACTTC. This chain uses TRBV4-1 with TRBJ2-7; D ambiguous. This CDR3 spans 14 amino acids. V was clipped by 4 bases and J by 4 bases, with 14 bases between them. The V gene's germline CDR1 is MGHRA and CDR2 YSYEKL.

CDR3 sequence reads: CASSLVGPPYNEQFF. CDR3 in DNA: TGCGCCAGCAGCTTGGTGGGGCCCCCCTACAATGAGCAGTTCTTC. The chain carries TRBV5-1 and TRBJ2-1; D might be TRBD1 (5 bases). Germline values: CDR1 SGHRS, CDR2 YFSETQ. With 0 bases removed from V and 2 bases from J, the gap between germline ends came to 9 bases. The CDR3 runs 15 residues.

The rearrangement joins TRBV24-1 to TRBJ1-1, with no clear D. CDR1 and CDR2 from the germline V gene are KGHDR and SFDVKD. This CDR3 has 14 residues. The ends were cut back, 5 bases at V and 7 bases at J, with 16 bases in the middle. CDR3 protein: CATSGADKPGEAFF. CDR3 bases: TGTGCCACCAGTGGGGCAGACAAGCCAGGTGAAGCTTTCTTT.

This clone was recorded once. The rearrangement joins TRBV9 to TRBJ1-1; D perhaps matches TRBD1 (6 bases). V was clipped by 0 bases and J by 1 base, with 7 bases between them. Looked up from germline, CDR1 is SGDLS and CDR2 is YYNGEE. CDR3 length: 14 residues. The CDR3 sequence: CASSVGGQNTEAFF. The CDR3 DNA is TGTGCCAGCAGCGTAGGGGGACAGAACACTGAAGCTTTCTTT.